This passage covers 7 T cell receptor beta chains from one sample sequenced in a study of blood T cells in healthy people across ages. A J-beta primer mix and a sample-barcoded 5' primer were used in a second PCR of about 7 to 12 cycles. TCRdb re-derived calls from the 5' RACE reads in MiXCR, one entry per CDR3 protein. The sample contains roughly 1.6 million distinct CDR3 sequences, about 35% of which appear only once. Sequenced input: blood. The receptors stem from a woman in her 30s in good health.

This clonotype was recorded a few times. The CDR3 coding sequence is TGTGCCAGCAGCTTTCGTGGGACAGGTACCTCTGAAGCTTTCTTT. Its protein product is CASSFRGTGTSEAFF. This chain links TRBV7-2 with TRBJ1-1; 8 nucleotides align to TRBD1. Losses at the gene ends were 3 bases for V and 6 bases for J; bases not matched to a gene: 9. Germline values: CDR1 SGHTA, CDR2 FQGNSA. This CDR3 is 15 amino acids long.

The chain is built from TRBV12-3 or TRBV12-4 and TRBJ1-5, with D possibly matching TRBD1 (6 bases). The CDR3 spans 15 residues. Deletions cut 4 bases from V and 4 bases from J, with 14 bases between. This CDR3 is CASSSGDTTNQPQHF. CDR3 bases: TGTGCCAGCAGTTCCGGGGACACGACAAATCAGCCCCAGCATTTT.

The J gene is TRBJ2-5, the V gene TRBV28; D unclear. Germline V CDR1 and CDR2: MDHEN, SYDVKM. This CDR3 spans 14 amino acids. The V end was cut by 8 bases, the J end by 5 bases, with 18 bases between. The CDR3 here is CASSMMGPGETQYF. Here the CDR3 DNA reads TGTGCCAGCTCGATGATGGGCCCCGGGGAGACCCAGTACTTC.

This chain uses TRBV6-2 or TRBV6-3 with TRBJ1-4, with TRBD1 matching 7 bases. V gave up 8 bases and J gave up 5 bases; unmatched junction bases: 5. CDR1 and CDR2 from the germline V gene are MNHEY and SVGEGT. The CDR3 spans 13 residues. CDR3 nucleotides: TGTGCCAGCGGGGACAGACAAAATGAAAAACTGTTTTTT. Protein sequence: CASGDRQNEKLFF.

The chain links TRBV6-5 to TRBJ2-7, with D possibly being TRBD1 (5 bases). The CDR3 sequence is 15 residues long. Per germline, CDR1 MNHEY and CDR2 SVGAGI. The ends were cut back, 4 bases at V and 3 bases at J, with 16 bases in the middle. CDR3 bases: TGTGCCAGCAGTTCCCGGACAAGTACCTTCTACGAGCAGTACTTC. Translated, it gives CASSSRTSTFYEQYF.

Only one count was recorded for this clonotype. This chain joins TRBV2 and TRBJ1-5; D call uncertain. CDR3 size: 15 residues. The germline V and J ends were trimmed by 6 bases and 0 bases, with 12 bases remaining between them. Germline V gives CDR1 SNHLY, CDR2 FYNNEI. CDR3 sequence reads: CASREQLNSNQPQHF. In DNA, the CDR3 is TGTGCCAGCAGGGAACAGCTGAATAGCAATCAGCCCCAGCATTTT.

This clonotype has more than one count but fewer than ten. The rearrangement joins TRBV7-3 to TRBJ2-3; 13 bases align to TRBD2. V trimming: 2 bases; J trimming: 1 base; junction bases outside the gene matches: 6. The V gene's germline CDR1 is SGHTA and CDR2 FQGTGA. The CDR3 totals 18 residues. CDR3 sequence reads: CASSLRGLAGSGTDTQYF. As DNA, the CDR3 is TGTGCCAGCAGCTTACGGGGACTAGCGGGGTCTGGCACAGATACGCAGTATTTT.